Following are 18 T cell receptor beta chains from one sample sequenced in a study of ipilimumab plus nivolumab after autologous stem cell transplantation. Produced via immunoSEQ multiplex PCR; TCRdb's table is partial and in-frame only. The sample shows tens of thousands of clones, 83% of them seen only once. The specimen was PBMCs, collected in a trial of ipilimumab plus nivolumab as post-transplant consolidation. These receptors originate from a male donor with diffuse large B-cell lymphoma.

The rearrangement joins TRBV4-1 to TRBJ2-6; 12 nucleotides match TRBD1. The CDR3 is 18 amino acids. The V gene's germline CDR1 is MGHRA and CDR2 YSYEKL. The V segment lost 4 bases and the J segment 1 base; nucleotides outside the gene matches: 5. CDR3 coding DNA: TGCGCCAGCAGCCGGGCGGGACAGGGGGCTTCTGGGGCCAACGTCCTGACTTTC. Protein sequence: CASSRAGQGASGANVLTF.

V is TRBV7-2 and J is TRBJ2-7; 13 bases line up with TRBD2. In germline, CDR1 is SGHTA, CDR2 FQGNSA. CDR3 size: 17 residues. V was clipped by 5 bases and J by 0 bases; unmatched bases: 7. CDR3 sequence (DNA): TGTGCCAGCAGCCGGACTAGCGGGGGCCAGAGCTCCTACGAGCAGTACTTC. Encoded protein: CASSRTSGGQSSYEQYF.

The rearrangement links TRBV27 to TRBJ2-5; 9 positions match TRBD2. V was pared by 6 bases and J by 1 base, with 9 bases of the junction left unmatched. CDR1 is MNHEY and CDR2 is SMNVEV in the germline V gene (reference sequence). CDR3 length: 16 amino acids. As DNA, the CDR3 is TGTGCCAGCAGCTTGACCTTAGCGGGGGCCCAAGAGACCCAGTACTTC. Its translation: CASSLTLAGAQETQYF.

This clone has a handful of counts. The CDR3: CASSVGGQNTEAFF. CDR3 nucleotide sequence: TGTGCCAGCAGCGTAGGAGGGCAGAACACTGAAGCTTTCTTT. This sequence joins TRBV9 and TRBJ1-1; D gene uncertain. CDR3 length: 14 residues. V lost 0 bases and J 1 base, leaving 7 bases between the germline ends. Germline V gene lookup returns CDR1 SGDLS and CDR2 YYNGEE.

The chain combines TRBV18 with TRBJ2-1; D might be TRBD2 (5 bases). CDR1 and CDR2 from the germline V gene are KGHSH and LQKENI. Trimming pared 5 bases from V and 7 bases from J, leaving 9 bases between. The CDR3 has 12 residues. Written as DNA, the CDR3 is TGTGCCAGCTCATCCACTAGGAATGAGCAGTTCTTC. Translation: CASSSTRNEQFF.

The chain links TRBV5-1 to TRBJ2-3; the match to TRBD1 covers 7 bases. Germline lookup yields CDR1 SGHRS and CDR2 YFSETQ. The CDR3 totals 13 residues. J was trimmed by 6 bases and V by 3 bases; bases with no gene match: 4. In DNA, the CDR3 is TGCGCCAGCAGCTCCGAGGGGGCCGATACGCAGTATTTT. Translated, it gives CASSSEGADTQYF.

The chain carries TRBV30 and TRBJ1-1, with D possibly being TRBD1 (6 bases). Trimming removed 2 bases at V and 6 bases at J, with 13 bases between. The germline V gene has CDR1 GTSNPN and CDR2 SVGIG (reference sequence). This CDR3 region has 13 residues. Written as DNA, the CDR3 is TGTGCCTGGAGTCCTCAAGGGGGGGCTGAAGCTTTCTTT. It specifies CAWSPQGGAEAFF.

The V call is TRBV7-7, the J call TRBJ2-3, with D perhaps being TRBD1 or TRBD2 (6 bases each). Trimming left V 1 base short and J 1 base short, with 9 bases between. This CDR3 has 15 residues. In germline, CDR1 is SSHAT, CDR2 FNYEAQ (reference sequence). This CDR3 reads CASSLGGARTDTQYF. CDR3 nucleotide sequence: TGTGCCAGCAGCTTAGGGGGGGCCCGCACAGATACGCAGTATTTT.

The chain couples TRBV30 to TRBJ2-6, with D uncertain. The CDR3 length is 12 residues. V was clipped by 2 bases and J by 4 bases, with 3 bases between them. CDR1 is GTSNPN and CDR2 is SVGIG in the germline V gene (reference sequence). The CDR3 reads CAWSRGANVLTF. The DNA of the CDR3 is TGTGCCTGGAGTCGGGGGGCCAACGTCCTGACTTTC. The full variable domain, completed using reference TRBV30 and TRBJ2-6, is SQTIHQWPATLVQPVGSPLSLECTVEGTSNPNLYWYRQAAGRGLQLLFYSVGIGQISSEVPQNLSASRPQDRQFILSSKKLLLSDSGFYLCAWSRGANVLTFGAGSRLTVL.

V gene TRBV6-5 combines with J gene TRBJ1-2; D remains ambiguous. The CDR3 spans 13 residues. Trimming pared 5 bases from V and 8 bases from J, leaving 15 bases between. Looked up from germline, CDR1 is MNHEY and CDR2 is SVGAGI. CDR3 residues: CASSESGTRGYTF. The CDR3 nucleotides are TGTGCCAGCAGTGAGAGTGGTACCAGGGGCTACACCTTC.

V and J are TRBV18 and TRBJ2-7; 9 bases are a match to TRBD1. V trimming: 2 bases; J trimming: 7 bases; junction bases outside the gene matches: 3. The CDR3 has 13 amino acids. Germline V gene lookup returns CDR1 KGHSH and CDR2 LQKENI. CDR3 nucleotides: TGTGCCAGCTCACCAACGGGACAGGGTGAGCAGTACTTC. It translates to CASSPTGQGEQYF.

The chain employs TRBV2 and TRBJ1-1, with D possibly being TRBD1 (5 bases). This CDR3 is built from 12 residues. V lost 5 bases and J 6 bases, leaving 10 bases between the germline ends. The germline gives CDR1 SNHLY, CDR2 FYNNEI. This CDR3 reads CASSQGAAEAFF. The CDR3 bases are TGTGCCAGCAGTCAAGGGGCCGCTGAAGCTTTCTTT.

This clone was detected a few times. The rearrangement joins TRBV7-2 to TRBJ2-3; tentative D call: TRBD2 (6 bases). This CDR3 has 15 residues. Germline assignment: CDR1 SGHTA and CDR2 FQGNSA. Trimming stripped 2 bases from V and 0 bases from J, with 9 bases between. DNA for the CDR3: TGTGCCAGCAGCTTAATGCGGGGAAGCACAGATACGCAGTATTTT. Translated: CASSLMRGSTDTQYF.

The CDR3 spells CASSQSLGDNEQFF. The CDR3 DNA sequence: TGCGCCAGCAGCCAATCACTTGGTGACAATGAGCAGTTCTTC. The chain combines TRBV4-3 with TRBJ2-1; D gene uncertain. The CDR3 has 14 residues. The germline V gene encodes CDR1 LGHNA and CDR2 YSLEER. V lost 2 bases to trimming and J lost 5 bases, with 10 bases between them.

CDR3 DNA: TGCGCCAGCAGTGTATCGGGGGGCTCTGGAAACACCATATATTTT. It translates to CASSVSGGSGNTIYF. The rearrangement joins TRBV10-2 to TRBJ1-3, with a tentative D call TRBD1 (5 bases). The germline V gene has CDR1 WSHSY and CDR2 SAAADI. The ends were cut back, 4 bases at V and 0 bases at J, with 10 bases in the middle. The CDR3 extends over 15 amino acids.

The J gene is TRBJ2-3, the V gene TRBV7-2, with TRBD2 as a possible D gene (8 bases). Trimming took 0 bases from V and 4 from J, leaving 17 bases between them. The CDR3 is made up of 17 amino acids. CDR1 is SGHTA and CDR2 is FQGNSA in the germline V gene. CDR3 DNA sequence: TGTGCCAGCAGCTTAGCGCGGGGGGCAGGGGGGGCAGATACGCAGTATTTT. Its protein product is CASSLARGAGGADTQYF.

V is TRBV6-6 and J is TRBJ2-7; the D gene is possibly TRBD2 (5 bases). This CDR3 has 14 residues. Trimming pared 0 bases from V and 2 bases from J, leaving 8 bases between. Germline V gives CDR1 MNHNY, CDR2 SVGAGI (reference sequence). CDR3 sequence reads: CASSYSEVTYEQYF. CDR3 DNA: TGTGCCAGCAGTTACTCGGAGGTTACCTACGAGCAGTACTTC.

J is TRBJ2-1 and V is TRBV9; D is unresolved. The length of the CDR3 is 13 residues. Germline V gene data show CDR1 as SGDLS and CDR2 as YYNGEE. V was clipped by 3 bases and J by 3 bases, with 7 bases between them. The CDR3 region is CASSAADYNEQFF. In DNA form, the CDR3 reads TGTGCCAGCAGCGCCGCGGACTACAATGAGCAGTTCTTC.